This T cell receptor (beta chain) was profiled in a study of T cells after yellow fever vaccination. Study results and limitations: Primary-vaccination clones mostly resurfaced post-booster (about 95% CD4, approximately 89% CD8).

Turning to this clonotype: Its antigen remains unidentified. One end of the junction fails to match germline, which may point to a read error.

Template switching by 5'RACE produced TCR cDNA, adding a universal primer site and UMIs. TCRdb processed the 5' RACE reads anew with MiXCR; each CDR3 protein has one entry. The sample yields 400,000 or so distinct CDR3 sequences, around 20% seen once. This CDR3 spans 15 amino acids. Germline V gives CDR1 SSHAT, CDR2 FNYEAQ (reference sequence). The source material was PBMCs, sampled before the yellow fever booster vaccination. The chain is built from TRBV7-7 and TRBJ2-3; 11 positions agree with TRBD1. The sequence came from a man aged 18-30 years who received the YFV17D yellow fever vaccine. CDR3: CASSRGQGESDTQYF. The CDR3, as DNA: TGTGCTAGCAGCAGGGGACAGGGGGAGTCAGATACGCAGTATTTT.